These T cell receptor beta chains were read from a single sample in a study of T cell repertoires in cytomegalovirus infection. TCRdb reanalysed the reads using MiXCR and keeps one entry per CDR3 protein. This sample carries nearly 650,000 distinct CDR3 sequences, 20% to 25% of them seen once, and the ten largest clones take approximately 8%. The sample comprised CD8+ T cells from PBMCs. The receptors were sampled from a human donor in good health (CMV status not recorded). Some clones in this sample may be carry-over from other donors' samples. Both conserved end residues are trimmed from each CDR3. Each record gives: J gene, V gene, CDR3 protein.

j_call: TRBJ2-1; v_call: TRBV6-2/TRBV6-3; cdr3_aa: ASSPKIYNEQF
j_call: TRBJ1-2; v_call: TRBV6-2/TRBV6-3; cdr3_aa: ASTPTENYGYT
j_call: TRBJ1-1; v_call: TRBV19; cdr3_aa: ASSIDGAYTEAF
j_call: TRBJ2-3; v_call: TRBV28; cdr3_aa: ASSLFSGTSGTDTQY
j_call: TRBJ2-3; v_call: TRBV28; cdr3_aa: ASSFGFGQGSRDTQY
j_call: TRBJ1-2; v_call: TRBV7-2; cdr3_aa: ASSLNSARGYT
j_call: TRBJ2-5; v_call: TRBV7-9; cdr3_aa: ASRGQGETQY
j_call: TRBJ2-7; v_call: TRBV27; cdr3_aa: ASSFSFGGAFYEQY
j_call: TRBJ2-7; v_call: TRBV13; cdr3_aa: ASSSVGGSYEQY
j_call: TRBJ2-2; v_call: TRBV10-3; cdr3_aa: AISEPDRGHTGELF
j_call: TRBJ2-1; v_call: TRBV6-6; cdr3_aa: AASIGGNNEQF
j_call: TRBJ2-7; v_call: TRBV5-6; cdr3_aa: ASSLGWGGSNEQY
j_call: TRBJ2-3; v_call: TRBV7-8; cdr3_aa: ASSLALGAGDTQY
j_call: TRBJ2-2; v_call: TRBV7-9; cdr3_aa: APEDSGGELF
j_call: TRBJ2-3; v_call: TRBV4-2; cdr3_aa: ASSQEWGGDTQY
j_call: TRBJ1-1; v_call: TRBV7-8; cdr3_aa: ASSPTGAPGEAF
j_call: TRBJ2-1; v_call: TRBV12-5; cdr3_aa: ASGLEVNEQF
j_call: TRBJ2-3; v_call: TRBV2; cdr3_aa: ASSDWTSGSTDTQY
j_call: TRBJ2-3; v_call: TRBV2; cdr3_aa: ACRSRTDTQY
j_call: TRBJ1-1; v_call: TRBV19; cdr3_aa: ASSSPGQGVAEAF
j_call: TRBJ1-2; v_call: TRBV7-2; cdr3_aa: ASSRTGGLNYGYT
j_call: TRBJ2-1; v_call: TRBV7-2; cdr3_aa: ASSLVAGGRTSYNEQF
j_call: TRBJ2-2; v_call: TRBV28; cdr3_aa: ASTTVRGRTGELF
j_call: TRBJ2-3; v_call: TRBV9; cdr3_aa: ASSVVPVGFSRDNGDTQY
j_call: TRBJ1-6; v_call: TRBV7-2; cdr3_aa: ASSLQGLESSYNSPLH
j_call: TRBJ2-1; v_call: TRBV12-5; cdr3_aa: ASGERDRVYNEQF
j_call: TRBJ1-4; v_call: TRBV7-9; cdr3_aa: ASRSVRELTNEKLF
j_call: TRBJ1-1; v_call: TRBV27; cdr3_aa: ASSLLRTGVTEAF
j_call: TRBJ2-5; v_call: TRBV6-5; cdr3_aa: ASSLTEWGDEETQY
j_call: TRBJ2-7; v_call: TRBV2; cdr3_aa: ASPAGPGQNNFQY
j_call: TRBJ2-5; v_call: TRBV6-2/TRBV6-3; cdr3_aa: ASSYPKSGGPRWETQY
j_call: TRBJ1-4; v_call: TRBV7-2; cdr3_aa: ASSLELGDSEKLF
j_call: TRBJ2-4; v_call: TRBV9; cdr3_aa: ASSDVSGASKNIQY
j_call: TRBJ2-2; v_call: TRBV7-9; cdr3_aa: ASSWGTANTGELF
j_call: TRBJ2-1; v_call: TRBV7-2; cdr3_aa: ASSLSSGTSGVYNEQF
j_call: TRBJ1-2; v_call: TRBV28; cdr3_aa: ASSPLPLGYIYGYT
j_call: TRBJ1-5; v_call: TRBV4-1; cdr3_aa: ASSQGGQNNQPQH
j_call: TRBJ1-1; v_call: TRBV7-2; cdr3_aa: ASSPRGLVAEAF
j_call: TRBJ2-4; v_call: TRBV7-9; cdr3_aa: ASSPVQGAKNIQY
j_call: TRBJ1-1; v_call: TRBV28; cdr3_aa: ASSKILLGADTEAF
j_call: TRBJ1-1; v_call: TRBV9; cdr3_aa: ASSGRGQGGTEAF
j_call: TRBJ2-1; v_call: TRBV2; cdr3_aa: ASTLRVDNEQF
j_call: TRBJ2-5; v_call: TRBV12-3/TRBV12-4; cdr3_aa: ASSPYGKETQY
j_call: TRBJ1-1; v_call: TRBV12-3/TRBV12-4; cdr3_aa: ASNARGKNTEAF
j_call: TRBJ1-1; v_call: TRBV28; cdr3_aa: ASSLVGGTMNTEAF
j_call: TRBJ2-7; v_call: TRBV20-1; cdr3_aa: SASPDREVDEQY
j_call: TRBJ1-1; v_call: TRBV15; cdr3_aa: ATLQRRQINTEAF
j_call: TRBJ2-1; v_call: TRBV20-1; cdr3_aa: STRNIAGVYEQF
j_call: TRBJ2-5; v_call: TRBV28; cdr3_aa: ASRPGTGQQETQY
j_call: TRBJ1-1; v_call: TRBV5-4; cdr3_aa: ASSGSPGMNTEAF